This passage covers 4 T cell receptor beta chains from one sample sequenced in a study of CD4 T cells in relation to SARS-CoV-2 and coronaviruses. Before the COVID-19 pandemic, during about 2010-2019, CD4+ T cells were taken from unexposed donors. Using immunoSEQ multiplex PCR, the repertoire was profiled, and TCRdb retains in-frame clones only, with some absent. The table has around 70,000 clones, around 87% seen once; the top ten hold over 1.5%. The sample taken for sequencing was memory CD4+ T cells from PBMCs. These TCRs come from a human donor in good health.

The J gene is TRBJ2-1, the V gene TRBV6-1, with a weak D call TRBD2 (5 bases). Deletions cut 8 bases from V and 12 bases from J, with 20 bases between. Germline CDR1 and CDR2: MNHNS and SASEGT. This CDR3 is built from 13 residues. CDR3 residues: CASSLPGNSRQFF. The CDR3 DNA is TGTGCCAGCTCATTACCGGGGAACTCGAGGCAGTTCTTC.

The chain uses TRBV5-1 and TRBJ2-7, with D perhaps assigned TRBD1 or TRBD2 (5 bases each). Germline CDR1 is SGHRS and CDR2 is YFSETQ. The V and J ends lost 0 bases and 3 bases respectively, with 7 bases between them. The CDR3 extends over 13 amino acids. CDR3 in amino acids: CASSLGGFYEQYF. Written as DNA, the CDR3 is TGCGCCAGCAGCTTGGGGGGGTTCTACGAGCAGTACTTC.

This chain links TRBV19 with TRBJ1-2, with TRBD1 identical over 9 bases. V trimming: 3 bases; J trimming: 8 bases; junction bases outside the gene matches: 10. Germline CDR1 and CDR2: LNHDA and SQIVND (reference sequence). This CDR3 comprises 15 residues. This CDR3 is CASSMEIGQGRGYTF. CDR3 bases: TGTGCCAGTAGTATGGAAATCGGACAGGGGCGCGGCTACACCTTC.

The chain uses TRBV19 and TRBJ2-2; D may be TRBD1 (6 bases). V lost 6 bases to trimming and J lost 6 bases, with 11 bases between them. There are 13 residues in the CDR3. Germline V gene sequence: CDR1 LNHDA, CDR2 SQIVND (reference sequence). The CDR3 DNA reads TGTGCCAGTAGGACACAGGGTCCCGGGGAGCTGTTTTTT. Translated, it gives CASRTQGPGELFF.